Included here is one T cell receptor beta chain sequence, with context. The CDR3 runs to 14 residues. Trimming pared 0 bases from V and 0 bases from J, leaving 7 bases between. Germline CDR1 and CDR2: SGHRS and YFSETQ. This specimen belongs to a study of cytomegalovirus exposure and HLA in healthy donors. 13 Jbeta primers and 60 Vbeta primers were used for the PCR. Assay: immunoSEQ multiplex PCR; the TCRdb copy retains only in-frame clones and omits some. The data show roughly 140,000 clones, about 76% seen once. Each of the donors was a healthy bone marrow donor. Specimen: PBMCs. This clonotype was sampled from a young man in good health and CMV-seronegative. V usage is TRBV5-1 and J usage is TRBJ2-7; D unresolved. The CDR3 DNA reads as TGCGCCAGCAGCTTGGACGGTCCCTCCTACGAGCAGTACTTC. Amino acid sequence: CASSLDGPSYEQYF.